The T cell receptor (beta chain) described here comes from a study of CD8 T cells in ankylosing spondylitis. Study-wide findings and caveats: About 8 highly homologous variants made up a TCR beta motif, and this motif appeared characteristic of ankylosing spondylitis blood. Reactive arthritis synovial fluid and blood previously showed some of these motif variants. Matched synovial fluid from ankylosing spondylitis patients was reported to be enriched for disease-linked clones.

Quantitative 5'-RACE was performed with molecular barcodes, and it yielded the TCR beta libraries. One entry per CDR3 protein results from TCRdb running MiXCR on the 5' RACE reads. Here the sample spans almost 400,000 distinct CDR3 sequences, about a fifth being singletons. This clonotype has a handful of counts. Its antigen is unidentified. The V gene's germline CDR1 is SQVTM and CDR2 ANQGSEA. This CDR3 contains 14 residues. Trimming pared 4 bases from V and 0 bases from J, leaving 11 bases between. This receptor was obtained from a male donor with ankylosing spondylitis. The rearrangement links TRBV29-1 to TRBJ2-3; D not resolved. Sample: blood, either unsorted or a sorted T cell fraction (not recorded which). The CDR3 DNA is TGCAGCGTTGGGAAGACAACTAGCACAGATACGCAGTATTTT. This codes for CSVGKTTSTDTQYF.